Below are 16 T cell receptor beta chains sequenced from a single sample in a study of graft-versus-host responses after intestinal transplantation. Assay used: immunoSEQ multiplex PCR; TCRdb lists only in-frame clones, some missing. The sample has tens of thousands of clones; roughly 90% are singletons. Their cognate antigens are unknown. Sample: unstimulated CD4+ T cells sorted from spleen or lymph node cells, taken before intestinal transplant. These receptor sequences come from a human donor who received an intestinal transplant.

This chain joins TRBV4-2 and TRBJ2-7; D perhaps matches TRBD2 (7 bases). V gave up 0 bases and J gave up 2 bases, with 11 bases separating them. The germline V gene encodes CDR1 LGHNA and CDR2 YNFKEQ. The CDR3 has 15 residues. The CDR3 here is CASSQDWGGPYEQYF. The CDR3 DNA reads TGTGCCAGCAGCCAAGACTGGGGGGGCCCCTACGAGCAGTACTTC.

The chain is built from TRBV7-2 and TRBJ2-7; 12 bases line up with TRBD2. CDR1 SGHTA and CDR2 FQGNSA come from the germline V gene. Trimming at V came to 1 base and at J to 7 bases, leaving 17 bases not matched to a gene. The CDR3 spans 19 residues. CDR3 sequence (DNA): TGTGCCAGCAGCTTAGTGGGCCCCCCCACTAGCGGGGGGTACCTGGAGCAGTACTTC. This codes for CASSLVGPPTSGGYLEQYF.

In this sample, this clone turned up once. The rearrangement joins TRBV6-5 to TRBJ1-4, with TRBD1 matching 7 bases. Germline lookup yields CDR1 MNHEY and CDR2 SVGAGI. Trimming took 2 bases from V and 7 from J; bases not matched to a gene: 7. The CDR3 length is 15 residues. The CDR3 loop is CASSYGTVGGEKLFF. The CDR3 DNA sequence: TGTGCCAGCAGTTACGGGACAGTTGGTGGTGAAAAACTGTTTTTT.

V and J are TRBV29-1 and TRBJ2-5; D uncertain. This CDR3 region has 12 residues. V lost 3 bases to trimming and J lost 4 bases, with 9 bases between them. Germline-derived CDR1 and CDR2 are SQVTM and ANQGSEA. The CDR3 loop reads CSVDLRPETQYF. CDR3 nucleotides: TGCAGCGTTGATTTGCGCCCAGAGACCCAGTACTTC.

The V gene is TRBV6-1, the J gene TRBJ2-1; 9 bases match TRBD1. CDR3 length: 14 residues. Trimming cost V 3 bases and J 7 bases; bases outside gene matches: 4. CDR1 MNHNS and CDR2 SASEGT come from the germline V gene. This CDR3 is CASSEGQGWNEQFF. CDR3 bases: TGTGCCAGCAGTGAGGGACAGGGATGGAATGAGCAGTTCTTC.

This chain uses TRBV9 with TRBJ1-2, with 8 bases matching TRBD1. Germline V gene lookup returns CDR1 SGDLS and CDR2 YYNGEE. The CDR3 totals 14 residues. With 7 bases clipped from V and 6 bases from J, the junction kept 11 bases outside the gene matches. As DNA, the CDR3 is TGTGCCAGCGCCGGACAGGGCCTAGCTAATGGCTACACCTTC. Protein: CASAGQGLANGYTF.

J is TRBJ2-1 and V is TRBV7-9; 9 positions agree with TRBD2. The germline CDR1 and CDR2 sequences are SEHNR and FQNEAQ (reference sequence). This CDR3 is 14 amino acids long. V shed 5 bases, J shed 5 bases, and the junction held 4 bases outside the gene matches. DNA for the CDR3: TGTGCCAGCAGCCCCCGGACTAGCGACAATGAGCAGTTCTTC. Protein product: CASSPRTSDNEQFF.

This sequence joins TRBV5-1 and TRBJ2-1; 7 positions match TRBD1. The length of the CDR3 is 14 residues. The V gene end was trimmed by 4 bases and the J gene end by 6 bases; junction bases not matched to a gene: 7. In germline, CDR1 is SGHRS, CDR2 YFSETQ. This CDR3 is CASSVRQGPNEQFF. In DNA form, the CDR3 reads TGCGCCAGCAGCGTCCGACAGGGCCCCAATGAGCAGTTCTTC.

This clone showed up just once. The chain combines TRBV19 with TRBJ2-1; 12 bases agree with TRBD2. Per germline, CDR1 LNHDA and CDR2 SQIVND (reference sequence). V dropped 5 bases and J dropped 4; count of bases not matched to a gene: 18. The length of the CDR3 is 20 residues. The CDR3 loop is CASSPQLAGGPIRTYNEQFF. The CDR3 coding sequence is TGTGCCAGTAGTCCCCAACTAGCGGGGGGCCCTATACGTACTTACAATGAGCAGTTCTTC.

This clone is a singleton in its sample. CDR3 DNA sequence: TGTGCCAGCAGCTTGGAAGTGACAGGACAGCTAGGGCCCCAGCATTTT. Its protein is CASSLEVTGQLGPQHF. This rearrangement joins TRBV5-5 to TRBJ1-5; D is perhaps TRBD1 (6 bases). Per germline, CDR1 SGHKS and CDR2 YYEKEE (reference sequence). Trimming took 0 bases from V and 9 from J, leaving 19 bases between them. The CDR3 totals 16 residues.

The CDR3 loop reads CASSPPGQVNEQYF. The DNA for the CDR3 is TGTGCCAGCAGCCCTCCGGGACAGGTCAACGAGCAGTACTTC. The chain links TRBV6-5 to TRBJ2-7, with 8 positions matching TRBD1. V shed 6 bases, J shed 5 bases, and the junction held 9 bases outside the gene matches. Per germline, CDR1 MNHEY and CDR2 SVGAGI. This CDR3 has 14 amino acids.

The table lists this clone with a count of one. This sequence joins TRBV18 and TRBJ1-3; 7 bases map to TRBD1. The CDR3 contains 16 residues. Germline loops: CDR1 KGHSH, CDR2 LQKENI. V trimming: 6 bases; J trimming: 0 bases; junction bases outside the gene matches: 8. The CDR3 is CASSPTGPPSGNTIYF. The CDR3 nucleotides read TGTGCCAGCTCTCCGACAGGGCCACCCTCTGGAAACACCATATATTTT. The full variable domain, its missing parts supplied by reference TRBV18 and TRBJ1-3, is NAGVMQNPRHLVRRRGQEARLRCSPMKGHSHVYWYRQLPEEGLKFMVYLQKENIIDESGMPKERFSAEFPKEGPSILRIQQVVRGDSAAYFCASSPTGPPSGNTIYFGEGSWLTVV.

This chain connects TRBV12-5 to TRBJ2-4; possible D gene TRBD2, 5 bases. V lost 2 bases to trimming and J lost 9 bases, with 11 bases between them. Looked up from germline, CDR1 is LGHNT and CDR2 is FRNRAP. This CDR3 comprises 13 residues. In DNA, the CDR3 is TGTGCTAGTGGTTTGCCTAGCCTTAGCATTCAGTACTTC. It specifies CASGLPSLSIQYF.

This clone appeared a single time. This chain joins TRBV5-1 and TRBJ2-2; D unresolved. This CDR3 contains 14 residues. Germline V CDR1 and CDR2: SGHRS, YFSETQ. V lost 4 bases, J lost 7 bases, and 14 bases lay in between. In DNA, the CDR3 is TGCGCCAGCAGCCCCCCTTTCCAACACGGGGAGCTGTTTTTT. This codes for CASSPPFQHGELFF.

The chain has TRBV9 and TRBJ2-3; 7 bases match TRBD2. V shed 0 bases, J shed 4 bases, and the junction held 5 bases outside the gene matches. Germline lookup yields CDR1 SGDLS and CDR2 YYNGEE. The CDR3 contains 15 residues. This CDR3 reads CASSVVGGVADTQYF. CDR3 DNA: TGTGCCAGCAGCGTAGTTGGGGGGGTGGCAGATACGCAGTATTTT.

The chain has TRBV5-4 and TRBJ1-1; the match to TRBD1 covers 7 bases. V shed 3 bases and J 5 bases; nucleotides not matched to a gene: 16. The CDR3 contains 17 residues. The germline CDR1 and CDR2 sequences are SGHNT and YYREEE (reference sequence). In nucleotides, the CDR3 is TGTGCCAGCAGCTCGATCGGGACAGTCGGTTTCGGTACTGAAGCTTTCTTT. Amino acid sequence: CASSSIGTVGFGTEAFF. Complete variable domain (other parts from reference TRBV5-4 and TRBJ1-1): ETGVTQSPTHLIKTRGQQVTLRCSSQSGHNTVSWYQQALGQGPQFIFQYYREEENGRGNFPPRFSGLQFPNYSSELNVNALELDDSALYLCASSSIGTVGFGTEAFFGQGTRLTVV.